This T cell receptor (beta chain) appears in the sequencing data of a study of T cells after yellow fever vaccination. This CDR3 has 11 amino acids. The V gene's germline CDR1 is SEHNR and CDR2 FQNEAQ (reference sequence). The germline V and J ends were trimmed by 6 bases and 8 bases, with 8 bases remaining between them. UMIs were added to TCR cDNA along with a universal primer site when it was made by 5'RACE template switching. TCRdb re-called the 5' RACE reads through MiXCR, storing one row per CDR3 protein. The sample lists over 100,000 distinct CDR3 sequences, roughly 8.9% seen once, with 25% in the top ten. This clonotype was counted many times.

The sequences come from CD8+ T cells sorted from PBMCs, collected 45 days after the yellow fever booster vaccination. The TCR originated in a man aged 30 to 39 who received the YFV17D yellow fever vaccine. The chain uses TRBV7-9 and TRBJ2-1, with D unclear. The chain's CDR3 is CASRAYDEQFF. CDR3 coding DNA: TGTGCCAGCAGGGCTTACGATGAGCAGTTCTTC.